The 14 T cell receptor beta chains given below trace back to one sample, sequenced in a study of blood T cell repertoires in COVID-19. TCRdb's table, derived via immunoSEQ multiplex PCR, lists solely in-frame clones and lacks some. Here the sample spans approximately 270,000 clones, 85% to 95% being singletons. Source material: PBMCs or T cells enriched from blood (not recorded which). All receptors come from a middle-aged man who had been exposed to COVID-19.

This clone was counted between two and nine times. This chain links TRBV12-3 or TRBV12-4 with TRBJ1-1; D is undetermined. Between the trimmed V and J ends, which lost 2 bases and 7 bases, there was a span of 8 bases. The CDR3 loop spans 12 amino acids. For the CDR3, the DNA is TGTGCCAGCAGTTTACTTGAACATGAAGCTTTCTTT. This encodes CASSLLEHEAFF.

The chain has TRBV6-5 and TRBJ1-1, with D tentatively TRBD1 (5 bases). CDR1 MNHEY and CDR2 SVGAGI come from the germline V gene. This CDR3 comprises 13 residues. The CDR3 sequence is CTTMGGAVAEAFF. In nucleotides, the CDR3 is TGTACTACAATGGGGGGTGCCGTCGCTGAAGCTTTCTTT.

This clone has only a few counts. This chain connects TRBV2 to TRBJ2-7; perhaps TRBD1 as D (6 bases). The germline V gene encodes CDR1 SNHLY and CDR2 FYNNEI. The CDR3 length is 13 residues. V was trimmed by 6 bases and J by 4 bases, leaving 13 bases between them. The CDR3 loop is CASRRTQGYEQYF. CDR3 DNA: TGTGCCAGCAGGAGGACACAGGGTTACGAGCAGTACTTC.

The chain couples TRBV7-9 to TRBJ2-3; no clear D gene. Germline V lookup: CDR1 SEHNR, CDR2 FQNEAQ (reference sequence). CDR3 size: 15 residues. V was shortened by 5 bases and J by 2 bases, with 14 bases between the two germline ends. The CDR3 reads CASSPILISTDTQYF. CDR3 in DNA: TGTGCCAGCAGCCCGATACTTATATCCACAGATACGCAGTATTTT.

This rearrangement joins TRBV30 to TRBJ1-5, with a weak D call TRBD1 (5 bases). This CDR3 spans 13 amino acids. The ends were cut back, 2 bases at V and 2 bases at J, with 7 bases in the middle. Germline CDR1 and CDR2: GTSNPN and SVGIG (reference sequence). The CDR3: CAWSLGGNQPQHF. For the CDR3, the DNA is TGTGCCTGGAGTTTAGGGGGCAATCAGCCCCAGCATTTT. The full variable domain, with the rest looked up from reference TRBV30 and TRBJ1-5, is SQTIHQWPATLVQPVGSPLSLECTVEGTSNPNLYWYRQAAGRGLQLLFYSVGIGQISSEVPQNLSASRPQDRQFILSSKKLLLSDSGFYLCAWSLGGNQPQHFGDGTRLSIL.

The chain's CDR3 is CASSTGTGGTEAFF. In DNA, the CDR3 is TGTGCCAGCAGCACCGGGACAGGGGGCACTGAAGCTTTCTTT. V gene TRBV7-2 combines with J gene TRBJ1-1, with 11 bases identical to TRBD1. V shed 5 bases and J 4 bases; nucleotides not matched to a gene: 3. The CDR3 consists of 14 residues. From germline, CDR1 is SGHTA and CDR2 FQGNSA.

The chain combines TRBV11-2 with TRBJ2-2; possibly TRBD2 for D (5 bases). Germline V gives CDR1 SGHAT, CDR2 FQNNGV. The CDR3 is made up of 15 amino acids. Trimming took off 5 bases at V and 5 bases at J, with 15 bases between the two ends. The CDR3 coding sequence is TGTGCCAGCAGCACACTAGATAGTCGAACCGGGGAGCTGTTTTTT. It specifies CASSTLDSRTGELFF.

CDR3 nucleotides: TGTGCCAGCAGCCAAGACTGGGACTTAGCCTACAATGAGCAGTTCTTC. Its translation is CASSQDWDLAYNEQFF. The chain joins TRBV14 to TRBJ2-1, with a possible D match to TRBD2 (6 bases). Between the trimmed V and J ends, which lost 0 bases and 2 bases, there was a span of 11 bases. The CDR3 is made up of 16 amino acids. The germline V gene has CDR1 SGHDN and CDR2 FVKESK.

The chain couples TRBV10-3 to TRBJ1-5, with TRBD1 as a possible D gene (5 bases). The V end lost 9 bases, the J end lost 2 bases, and 11 bases lay between the germline ends. This CDR3 comprises 13 residues. Germline V gene sequence: CDR1 ENHRY, CDR2 SYGVKD. The CDR3: CAISAGGNQPQHF. The CDR3 bases are TGTGCCATTTCAGCGGGGGGCAATCAGCCCCAGCATTTT.

This clone occurred a few times. Written as DNA, the CDR3 is TGCGCCAGCAGCACCTCGCCACTAGCGGGGCACAAGAGCACAGATACGCAGTATTTT. Translated: CASSTSPLAGHKSTDTQYF. This rearrangement joins TRBV4-1 to TRBJ2-3, with 10 bases fitting TRBD2. The germline V gene encodes CDR1 MGHRA and CDR2 YSYEKL. This CDR3 has 19 residues. V trimming: 5 bases; J trimming: 0 bases; junction bases outside the gene matches: 14.

This clone turned up a few times. This chain uses TRBV4-2 with TRBJ2-7; D may be TRBD2 (6 bases). The CDR3 runs 15 residues. Trimming cost V 1 base and J 3 bases, with 13 bases left between them. Germline values: CDR1 LGHNA, CDR2 YNFKEQ. The CDR3 DNA reads TGTGCCAGCAGCCAAGGGACTACCCCCGACTACGAGCAGTACTTC. It encodes CASSQGTTPDYEQYF.

This sequence joins TRBV9 and TRBJ2-1; 8 bases map to TRBD2. The CDR3 has 17 residues. Germline V gives CDR1 SGDLS, CDR2 YYNGEE. J gave up 8 bases and V 0 bases, and 13 bases lay outside the gene matches. The CDR3 loop is CASSVGPRGRTGYEQFF. The CDR3 DNA reads as TGTGCCAGCAGCGTAGGTCCCCGCGGGAGGACCGGGTATGAGCAGTTCTTC.

The rearrangement joins TRBV28 to TRBJ2-7, with a weak D call TRBD1 (6 bases). Looked up from germline, CDR1 is MDHEN and CDR2 is SYDVKM. V lost 4 bases and J lost 2, with 18 bases in between. This CDR3 contains 16 residues. This CDR3 is CASSSTNRVFAYEQYF. CDR3 nucleotide sequence: TGTGCCAGCAGTTCTACGAACAGGGTTTTTGCCTACGAGCAGTACTTC. Full variable domain (outside the CDR3, taken from reference TRBV28 and TRBJ2-7): DVKVTQSSRYLVKRTGEKVFLECVQDMDHENMFWYRQDPGLGLRLIYFSYDVKMKEKGDIPEGYSVSREKKERFSLILESASTNQTSMYLCASSSTNRVFAYEQYFGPGTRLTVT.

The chain has TRBV6-5 and TRBJ2-1, with 9 bases matching TRBD1. Germline trimming cut 5 bases from V and 10 bases from J; bases unmatched to any gene: 9. Germline V gene sequence: CDR1 MNHEY, CDR2 SVGAGI. The CDR3 totals 14 residues. CDR3 in DNA: TGTGCCAGCAGTAACAGGGGGCGCACAGGGGAGCAGTTCTTC. This codes for CASSNRGRTGEQFF.